The 9 T cell receptor beta chains below all came from one sample that was sequenced in a study of blood T cell repertoires in COVID-19. Clones were read by immunoSEQ multiplex PCR, and TCRdb kept only the in-frame ones, dropping some. The profile shows 100,000 to 130,000 clones, over 75% of them singletons. The source material was peripheral blood. Every receptor here comes from a human donor in a cohort sampled during active COVID-19.

The V and J genes are TRBV5-6 and TRBJ1-1; TRBD1 might be the D (6 bases). From germline, CDR1 is SGHDT and CDR2 YYEEEE. This CDR3 comprises 18 residues. The V end was cut by 4 bases, the J end by 4 bases, with 26 bases between. This CDR3 is CASSIGLVRGVRSTEAFF. The CDR3 nucleotides are TGTGCCAGCAGCATCGGTCTTGTCAGGGGAGTGCGTAGCACTGAAGCTTTCTTT. The full variable domain, rest sourced from reference TRBV5-6 and TRBJ1-1, is DAGVTQSPTHLIKTRGQQVTLRCSPKSGHDTVSWYQQALGQGPQFIFQYYEEEERQRGNFPDRFSGHQFPNYSSELNVNALLLGDSALYLCASSIGLVRGVRSTEAFFGQGTRLTVV.

A few counts support this clone. The chain uses TRBV27 and TRBJ1-6; D is ambiguous. Trimming shortened V by 5 bases and J by 8 bases, and 13 bases separated the two germline ends. CDR3 length equals 14 residues. Germline CDR1 reads MNHEY; CDR2 reads SMNVEV (reference sequence). The DNA for the CDR3 is TGTGCCAGCAGTCCGCTGCGGTATGATTCACCCCTCCACTTT. Amino acids: CASSPLRYDSPLHF.

The gene calls are TRBV7-3 and TRBJ2-1; 10 bases map to TRBD2. This CDR3 has 15 residues. Germline loops: CDR1 SGHTA, CDR2 FQGTGA. The V and J ends lost 1 base and 4 bases, in that order; junction bases with no gene match: 1. CDR3 region: CASSLIAGGYNEQFF. The DNA of the CDR3 is TGTGCCAGCAGCTTAATAGCGGGGGGATACAATGAGCAGTTCTTC.

This sequence joins TRBV18 and TRBJ1-1; no reliable D call. The CDR3 length is 13 residues. Germline V gene lookup returns CDR1 KGHSH and CDR2 LQKENI. V shed 1 base and J shed 4 bases, with 7 bases lying between them. Here the CDR3 reads CASSPRSRTEAFF. The CDR3 nucleotides read TGTGCCAGCTCACCACGGTCGCGCACTGAAGCTTTCTTT.

The V and J genes are TRBV28 and TRBJ2-3; D gene ambiguous. Germline lookup yields CDR1 MDHEN and CDR2 SYDVKM. Trimming removed 3 bases at V and 1 base at J, with 11 bases between. CDR3 length equals 15 residues. The CDR3 reads CASSFEATRTDTQYF. In nucleotides, the CDR3 is TGTGCCAGCAGTTTCGAGGCTACTCGCACAGATACGCAGTATTTT.

The chain recombines TRBV11-2 with TRBJ1-2; unclear D gene. CDR3 length equals 12 residues. V was cut by 1 base and J by 7 bases, with 7 bases left in between. Germline values: CDR1 SGHAT, CDR2 FQNNGV. The CDR3 coding sequence is TGTGCCAGCAGCTTAGGTGGCAGTGGCTACACCTTC. Encoded protein: CASSLGGSGYTF.

V gene TRBV19 combines with J gene TRBJ1-1; tentatively, D is TRBD1 (5 bases). Germline CDR1 LNHDA, CDR2 SQIVND (reference sequence). This CDR3 contains 16 residues. The germline V and J ends were trimmed by 10 bases and 6 bases, with 27 bases remaining between them. CDR3 DNA sequence: TGTGCCACCCGACAGATCACCTCAAACAGTGTGGCTGAAGCTTTCTTT. Its translation: CATRQITSNSVAEAFF. The variable domain in full, with the rest retrieved from reference TRBV19 and TRBJ1-1, is DGGITQSPKYLFRKEGQNVTLSCEQNLNHDAMYWYRQDPGQGLRLIYYSQIVNDFQKGDIAEGYSVSREKKESFPLTVTSAQKNPTAFYLCATRQITSNSVAEAFFGQGTRLTVV.

The chain couples TRBV4-1 to TRBJ2-5; no firm D call. This CDR3 region has 14 residues. The V gene's germline CDR1 is MGHRA and CDR2 YSYEKL. The V and J ends lost 0 bases and 3 bases respectively, with 8 bases between them. The CDR3 DNA reads TGCGCCAGCAGCCAAGAAGCCCTAGAAGAGACCCAGTACTTC. Its protein product is CASSQEALEETQYF.

This clone was detected ten times or more. The J gene is TRBJ1-5, the V gene TRBV6-2 or TRBV6-3; D is perhaps TRBD1 (5 bases). Looked up from germline, CDR1 is MNHEY and CDR2 is SVGEGT. This CDR3 has 17 amino acids. V was pared by 7 bases and J by 0 bases, with 19 bases between. In DNA form, the CDR3 reads TGTGCCAGCAACCCCCGGGGGGAGCACCATAGCAATCAGCCCCAGCATTTT. As protein: CASNPRGEHHSNQPQHF.